A single sample is the source of the 23 T cell receptor beta chains below, sequenced in a study of PD-1 blockade in classical Hodgkin lymphoma. Time point here: newly diagnosed, previously untreated cHL patient sample. Data came from immunoSEQ multiplex PCR; TCRdb stores just in-frame clones and leaves some out. Of tens of thousands of clones in the sample, 93% were seen once. The sample consisted of peripheral blood mononuclear cells (PBMCs). These receptors came from a human donor with classical Hodgkin lymphoma.

This clone came up a few times. The chain has TRBV28 and TRBJ2-1; 11 bases map to TRBD2. CDR3 length: 18 amino acids. Germline V gene sequence: CDR1 MDHEN, CDR2 SYDVKM. The V segment lost 6 bases and the J segment 8 bases; nucleotides outside the gene matches: 18. The CDR3 spells CASSHPEWISGRADEQFF. The CDR3, as DNA: TGTGCCAGCAGCCATCCTGAGTGGATTAGCGGGAGGGCGGATGAGCAGTTCTTC.

The chain combines TRBV7-2 with TRBJ2-7; TRBD2 agrees at 10 bases. Trimming at V came to 3 bases and at J to 1 base, leaving 3 bases not matched to a gene. Germline lookup yields CDR1 SGHTA and CDR2 FQGNSA. This CDR3 has 15 amino acids. Written as DNA, the CDR3 is TGTGCCAGCAGCTTCCGAGCGGGAGGGTCCTACGAGCAGTACTTC. Its translation: CASSFRAGGSYEQYF.

This CDR3 reads CATLRQGLGTYEQYF. The CDR3 DNA follows: TGTGCCACCCTCCGTCAGGGGTTGGGGACCTACGAGCAGTACTTC. The chain uses TRBV28 and TRBJ2-7; TRBD1 might be the D (6 bases). Germline V gene lookup returns CDR1 MDHEN and CDR2 SYDVKM. With 10 bases removed from V and 2 bases from J, the gap between germline ends came to 21 bases. The length of the CDR3 is 15 residues.

V and J are TRBV9 and TRBJ2-1, with 7 bases aligning to TRBD2. This CDR3 contains 13 residues. The germline V gene encodes CDR1 SGDLS and CDR2 YYNGEE. The V and J ends lost 3 bases and 6 bases, in that order; junction bases with no gene match: 3. CDR3 sequence reads: CASSGGLLNEQFF. CDR3 DNA sequence: TGTGCCAGCAGCGGGGGACTACTCAATGAGCAGTTCTTC. Supplemented by reference TRBV9 and TRBJ2-1, the full variable domain reads DSGVTQTPKHLITATGQRVTLRCSPRSGDLSVYWYQQSLDQGLQFLIQYYNGEERAKGNILERFSAQQFPDLHSELNLSSLELGDSALYFCASSGGLLNEQFFGPGTRLTVL.

This clone appeared a single time. The chain links TRBV19 to TRBJ1-5; D remains unclear. The V end lost 10 bases, the J end lost 0 bases, and 16 bases lay between the germline ends. Germline V gene sequence: CDR1 LNHDA, CDR2 SQIVND (reference sequence). The CDR3 is 15 amino acids. CDR3 residues: CATWEGTYSNQPQHF. The CDR3 nucleotides read TGTGCCACCTGGGAGGGTACGTATAGCAATCAGCCCCAGCATTTT.

The chain links TRBV29-1 to TRBJ2-3; 9 bases are shared with TRBD2. V gave up 3 bases and J gave up 1 base; unmatched junction bases: 11. The germline V gene encodes CDR1 SQVTM and CDR2 ANQGSEA. This CDR3 has 17 amino acids. The CDR3 DNA is TGCAGCGTTGACGGTGGGTTTAGCGGGAGCGGCACAGATACGCAGTATTTT. It specifies CSVDGGFSGSGTDTQYF.

V usage is TRBV28 and J usage is TRBJ1-2, with a weak D call TRBD1 (5 bases). V lost 9 bases, J lost 0 bases, and 17 bases lay in between. CDR1 and CDR2 (germline): MDHEN, SYDVKM. The length of the CDR3 is 15 residues. In DNA, the CDR3 is TGTGCCAGTCAAATCGGGGGGAATGCTAACTATGGCTACACCTTC. This encodes CASQIGGNANYGYTF.

This chain connects TRBV9 to TRBJ2-7; D might be TRBD2 (6 bases). V was shortened by 3 bases and J by 8 bases, with 21 bases between the two germline ends. Germline loops: CDR1 SGDLS, CDR2 YYNGEE. This CDR3 spans 15 amino acids. The CDR3 sequence is CASSAGLTQPRKQYF. The CDR3 nucleotides are TGTGCCAGCAGCGCGGGACTCACACAACCTCGGAAGCAGTACTTC. Full variable domain (outside the CDR3, taken from reference TRBV9 and TRBJ2-7): DSGVTQTPKHLITATGQRVTLRCSPRSGDLSVYWYQQSLDQGLQFLIQYYNGEERAKGNILERFSAQQFPDLHSELNLSSLELGDSALYFCASSAGLTQPRKQYFGPGTRLTVT.

This CDR3 is CAWSVPMNYGYTF. The CDR3 DNA follows: TGTGCCTGGAGTGTACCCATGAACTATGGCTACACCTTC. This chain connects TRBV30 to TRBJ1-2; D remains unclear. Deletions cut 0 bases from V and 2 bases from J, with 7 bases between. CDR1 GTSNPN and CDR2 SVGIG come from the germline V gene (reference sequence). The CDR3 length is 13 residues. Based on the CDR3 plus reference TRBV30 and TRBJ1-2, the full variable domain is SQTIHQWPATLVQPVGSPLSLECTVEGTSNPNLYWYRQAAGRGLQLLFYSVGIGQISSEVPQNLSASRPQDRQFILSSKKLLLSDSGFYLCAWSVPMNYGYTFGSGTRLTVV.

The chain recombines TRBV6-5 with TRBJ2-7; D is unresolved. Between the trimmed V and J ends, which lost 8 bases and 2 bases, there was a span of 10 bases. This CDR3 has 12 amino acids. Per the germline V gene, CDR1 is MNHEY and CDR2 is SVGAGI. The CDR3 protein is CASGSDTYEQYF. DNA of the CDR3: TGTGCCAGCGGCTCCGACACCTACGAGCAGTACTTC.

This chain uses TRBV5-1 with TRBJ2-7; the D gene is possibly TRBD2 (6 bases). Germline V gene data show CDR1 as SGHRS and CDR2 as YFSETQ. V lost 0 bases and J lost 0, with 7 bases in between. The length of the CDR3 is 14 residues. CDR3 coding DNA: TGCGCCAGCAGCTTGGACGGGAGCTCCTACGAGCAGTACTTC. Translation gives CASSLDGSSYEQYF.

The chain recombines TRBV25-1 with TRBJ2-7; no firm D call. V was clipped by 1 base and J by 2 bases, with 15 bases between them. This CDR3 contains 16 residues. CDR1 MGHDK and CDR2 SYGVNS come from the germline V gene. CDR3 sequence: CASSEFGSGIPYEQYF. CDR3 sequence (DNA): TGTGCCAGCAGTGAATTCGGGTCAGGAATTCCCTACGAGCAGTACTTC.

The chain employs TRBV12-5 and TRBJ1-3; 8 bases fit TRBD1. The junction had 9 bases not matched to a gene; V was cut back by 0 bases and J by 5 bases. In germline, CDR1 is LGHNT, CDR2 FRNRAP. The CDR3 contains 17 residues. The CDR3 reads CASGLVAVTGGRNTIYF. DNA for the CDR3: TGTGCTAGTGGTTTGGTCGCAGTCACAGGGGGAAGAAACACCATATATTTT.

CDR3: CASSITRGNSGANVLTF. CDR3 bases: TGTGCCAGTAGTATTACGCGAGGTAACTCTGGGGCCAACGTCCTGACTTTC. The chain uses TRBV19 and TRBJ2-6; no firm D call. The CDR3 has 17 residues. In germline, CDR1 is LNHDA, CDR2 SQIVND (reference sequence). Trimming took off 3 bases at V and 0 bases at J, with 12 bases between the two ends.

This chain uses TRBV2 with TRBJ2-7; 8 bases match TRBD2. Germline CDR1 SNHLY, CDR2 FYNNEI. There are 14 residues in the CDR3. The V and J ends lost 2 bases and 6 bases, in that order; junction bases with no gene match: 6. DNA for the CDR3: TGTGCCAGCAGTGAAAGCCCGGGAGGGAGCGAGCAGTACTTC. It translates to CASSESPGGSEQYF.

V usage is TRBV28 and J usage is TRBJ2-7; possibly TRBD2 for D (6 bases). Germline CDR1 reads MDHEN; CDR2 reads SYDVKM. The CDR3 loop spans 13 amino acids. Trimming shortened V by 7 bases and J by 2 bases, and 12 bases separated the two germline ends. CDR3 region: CASTSRGTYEQYF. The DNA for the CDR3 is TGTGCCAGCACCTCCCGGGGGACCTACGAGCAGTACTTC.

In its sample, this clone was seen once. The DNA of the CDR3 is TGTGCCAGCAGCTTAGGGCAGGGTCGGTACGAGCAGTACTTC. Translating gives CASSLGQGRYEQYF. The V and J genes are TRBV7-9 and TRBJ2-7; perhaps TRBD1 as D (5 bases). The CDR3 consists of 14 residues. Trimming took off 1 base at V and 4 bases at J, with 11 bases between the two ends. Per the germline V gene, CDR1 is SEHNR and CDR2 is FQNEAQ (reference sequence).

This chain connects TRBV25-1 to TRBJ1-2; D is ambiguous. Germline V gene lookup returns CDR1 MGHDK and CDR2 SYGVNS. This CDR3 is 12 amino acids long. Trimming pared 6 bases from V and 8 bases from J, leaving 13 bases between. The CDR3 DNA reads as TGTGCCAGCAGAAGGGAACTATACGGCTACACCTTC. Amino acid sequence: CASRRELYGYTF.

This sequence joins TRBV15 and TRBJ2-3; D may match TRBD1 or TRBD2 (7 bases each). The V gene lost 8 bases and the J gene lost 1 base, with 10 bases spanning the gap. Germline assignment: CDR1 LNHNV and CDR2 YYDKDF (reference sequence). The CDR3 extends over 13 amino acids. The CDR3 coding sequence is TGTGCCACCGCAGGGGGGGGCACAGATACGCAGTATTTT. Its translation: CATAGGGTDTQYF.

The J gene is TRBJ2-3, the V gene TRBV20-1, with D possibly TRBD2 on 5 matching bases. Trimming took off 6 bases at V and 8 bases at J, with 12 bases between the two ends. CDR3 length: 11 amino acids. The germline gives CDR1 DFQATT, CDR2 SNEGSKA (reference sequence). This CDR3 reads CSAPSAGTQYF. CDR3 nucleotides: TGCAGTGCCCCCTCCGCGGGTACGCAGTATTTT.

The gene calls are TRBV4-3 and TRBJ1-2, with TRBD1 identical over 8 bases. Per the germline V gene, CDR1 is LGHNA and CDR2 is YSLEER. The CDR3 is 15 amino acids. The J segment lost 4 bases and the V segment lost 0 bases, leaving 4 bases of the junction unmatched. CDR3 sequence: CASSQDNRGSYGYTF. CDR3 DNA: TGCGCCAGCAGCCAAGATAACAGGGGGAGCTATGGCTACACCTTC.

The chain has TRBV21-1 and TRBJ1-1. TRBV21-1 is shown as a pseudogene. This CDR3 comprises 16 residues. The CDR3 is CASSQTVLSPSTEAFF. CDR3 nucleotides: TGTGCCAGCAGCCAAACCGTTCTAAGCCCAAGCACTGAAGCTTTCTTT.

The chain has TRBV6-4 and TRBJ1-5; tentative D call: TRBD1 (6 bases). CDR1 MRHNA and CDR2 SNTAGT come from the germline V gene. V lost 2 bases to trimming and J lost 10 bases, with 12 bases between them. CDR3 length: 13 residues. This CDR3 is CASSDTPGEPQHF. The CDR3 coding sequence is TGTGCCAGCAGTGACACCCCAGGGGAACCCCAGCATTTT.